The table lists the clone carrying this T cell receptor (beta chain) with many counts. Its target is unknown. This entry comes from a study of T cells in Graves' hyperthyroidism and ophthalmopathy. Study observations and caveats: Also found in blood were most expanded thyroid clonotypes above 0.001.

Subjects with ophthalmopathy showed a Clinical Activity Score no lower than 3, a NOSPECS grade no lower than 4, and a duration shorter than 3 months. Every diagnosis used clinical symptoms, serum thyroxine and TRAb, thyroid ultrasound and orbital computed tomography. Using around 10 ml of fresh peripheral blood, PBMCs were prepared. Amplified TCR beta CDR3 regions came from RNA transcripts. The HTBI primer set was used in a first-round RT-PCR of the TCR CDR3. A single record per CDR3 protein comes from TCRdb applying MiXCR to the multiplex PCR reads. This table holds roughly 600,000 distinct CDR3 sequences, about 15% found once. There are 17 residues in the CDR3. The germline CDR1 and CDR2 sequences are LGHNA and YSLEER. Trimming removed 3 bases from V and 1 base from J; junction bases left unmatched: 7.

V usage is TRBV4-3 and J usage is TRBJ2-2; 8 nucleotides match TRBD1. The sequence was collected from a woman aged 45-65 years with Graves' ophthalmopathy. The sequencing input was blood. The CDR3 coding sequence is TGCGCCAGCAGCCACCTGACAGGGGCTATGAACACCGGGGAGCTGTTTTTT. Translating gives CASSHLTGAMNTGELFF.